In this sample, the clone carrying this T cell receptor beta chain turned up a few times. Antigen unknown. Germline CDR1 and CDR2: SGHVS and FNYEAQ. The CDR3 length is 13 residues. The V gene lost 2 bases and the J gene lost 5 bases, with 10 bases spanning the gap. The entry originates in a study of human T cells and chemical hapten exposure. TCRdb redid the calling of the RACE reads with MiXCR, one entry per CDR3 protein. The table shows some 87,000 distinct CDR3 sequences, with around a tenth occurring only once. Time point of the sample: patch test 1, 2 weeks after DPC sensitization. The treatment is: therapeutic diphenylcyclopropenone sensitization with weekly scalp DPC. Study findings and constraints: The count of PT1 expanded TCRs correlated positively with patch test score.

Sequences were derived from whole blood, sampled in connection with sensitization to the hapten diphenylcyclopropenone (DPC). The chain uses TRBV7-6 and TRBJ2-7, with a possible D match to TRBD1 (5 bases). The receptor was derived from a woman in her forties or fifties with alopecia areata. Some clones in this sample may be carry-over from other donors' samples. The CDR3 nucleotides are TGTGCCAGCAGCTTAATGGCAGGGAACGAGCAGTACTTC. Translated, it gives CASSLMAGNEQYF.